These 30 T cell receptor beta chains share one sample of origin, sequenced in a study of T cells expressing NK-cell markers. TCRdb reprocessed the 5' RACE reads and keeps a single row for each CDR3 protein, giving no DNA. This repertoire includes 500,000 to 700,000 distinct CDR3 sequences. Sequences were obtained from blood T cells: a sorted CD56 or NKG2C T cell subset, CD4+ or CD8+ T cells, or bulk PBMC T cells (not recorded which). The receptors originated from a man between 18 and 35 years old in good health.

V usage is TRBV12-3 or TRBV12-4 and J usage is TRBJ2-1. CDR3 length: 13 amino acids. This CDR3 is CASVGVVRYEQFF.

The rearrangement links TRBV12-3 or TRBV12-4 to TRBJ2-2; checking the TCRdb D call of TRBD2 is not possible without DNA. CDR3 length: 15 residues. Here the CDR3 reads CASRGREGRTGELFF.

This rearrangement joins TRBV27 to TRBJ2-3; TCRdb outputs TRBD1, but without DNA this stays unchecked. This CDR3 region has 16 residues. Germline V gene sequence: CDR1 MNHEY, CDR2 SMNVEV (reference sequence). The CDR3 protein is CASTPSSWGSSDTQYF.

The chain combines TRBV7-9 with TRBJ1-1. From germline, CDR1 is SEHNR and CDR2 FQNEAQ (reference sequence). The CDR3 runs 13 residues. CDR3 amino acids: CASRPGPDLLAFF.

This chain links TRBV20-1 with TRBJ1-5. Germline CDR1 is DFQATT and CDR2 is SNEGSKA (reference sequence). This CDR3 spans 12 amino acids. The chain's CDR3 is CSAALPGKAQHF.

The chain carries TRBV29-1 and TRBJ2-1; TCRdb's assignment of TRBD1 cannot be checked, as there is no DNA. Germline V gene sequence: CDR1 SQVTM, CDR2 ANQGSEA. This CDR3 contains 12 residues. The CDR3 loop reads CSAKSPPGEQFF.

The J gene is TRBJ2-2, the V gene TRBV7-9; the D call of TRBD2 rests on TCRdb alone, since no DNA is present to check it. The CDR3 length is 15 residues. Germline V gene data show CDR1 as SEHNR and CDR2 as FQNEAQ (reference sequence). The CDR3: CASSLARRSNGELFF.

J is TRBJ2-1 and V is TRBV24-1; the D call from TCRdb, TRBD2, cannot be confirmed without DNA. This CDR3 is built from 18 residues. From germline, CDR1 is KGHDR and CDR2 SFDVKD. This CDR3 reads CATSDLTSGTSGSYEQFF.

V is TRBV5-1 and J is TRBJ2-2. The CDR3 extends over 16 amino acids. The germline gives CDR1 SGHRS, CDR2 YFSETQ. The CDR3: CASSLDLGFVTGELFF.

The CDR3 reads CAWAPGQGLNEQFF. J is TRBJ2-1 and V is TRBV28; TCRdb proposes TRBD1, but this gene call is untestable without DNA. Germline values: CDR1 MDHEN, CDR2 SYDVKM. The CDR3 runs 14 residues.

The chain carries TRBV12-3 or TRBV12-4 and TRBJ2-7; with no DNA, the TCRdb D assignment of TRBD2 cannot be verified. The CDR3 runs 15 residues. The CDR3 loop is CASSLVSGPAYEQYF.

The chain links TRBV12-5 to TRBJ2-2. The germline gives CDR1 LGHNT, CDR2 FRNRAP. This CDR3 is built from 17 residues. The CDR3 here is CASGSGVASGITGELFF.

The rearrangement joins TRBV29-1 to TRBJ2-5; absent DNA, TCRdb's TRBD1 call cannot be checked. CDR1 is SQVTM and CDR2 is ANQGSEA in the germline V gene. This CDR3 is built from 14 residues. The CDR3 sequence is CSVVPFQGRETQYF.

The gene calls are TRBV7-2 and TRBJ2-1. CDR3 length: 15 amino acids. Germline V gene sequence: CDR1 SGHTA, CDR2 FQGNSA. CDR3 residues: CASRTAAERHNEQFF.

The J gene is TRBJ1-6, the V gene TRBV5-5. CDR3 length: 15 amino acids. Per the germline V gene, CDR1 is SGHKS and CDR2 is YYEKEE (reference sequence). The CDR3 loop reads CASSLEGFRGSPLHF. Full variable domain (missing parts from reference TRBV5-5 and TRBJ1-6): DAGVTQSPTHLIKTRGQQVTLRCSPISGHKSVSWYQQVLGQGPQFIFQYYEKEERGRGNFPDRFSARQFPNYSSELNVNALLLGDSALYLCASSLEGFRGSPLHFGNGTRLTVT.

V and J are TRBV24-1 and TRBJ2-2; no DNA is available, so the TRBD1 call from TCRdb remains unchecked. Germline CDR1 reads KGHDR; CDR2 reads SFDVKD. CDR3 length: 20 residues. The CDR3 region is CATSYRGGGPGQGNTGELFF.

This rearrangement joins TRBV27 to TRBJ2-1; the D call of TRBD1 rests on TCRdb alone, since no DNA is present to check it. CDR3 length equals 16 residues. CDR1 is MNHEY, CDR2 SMNVEV, per germline (reference sequence). CDR3 residues: CASSPGVMGSYNEQFF.

The chain links TRBV9 to TRBJ2-4; TCRdb reports TRBD1, a call that lacks DNA to check it against. CDR1 SGDLS and CDR2 YYNGEE come from the germline V gene. The CDR3 spans 14 residues. The CDR3 is CASSVGQGKNIQYF.

The chain uses TRBV12-3 or TRBV12-4 and TRBJ2-3; checking the TCRdb D call of TRBD1 is not possible without DNA. This CDR3 is 15 amino acids long. The CDR3 here is CASTEGRLVTDTQYF.

The J gene is TRBJ1-2, the V gene TRBV29-1. The germline V gene has CDR1 SQVTM and CDR2 ANQGSEA. CDR3 length equals 12 residues. CDR3 residues: CSVADTTYGYTF. The complete variable domain, with remaining parts taken from reference TRBV29-1 and TRBJ1-2, reads SAVISQKPSRDICQRGTSLTIQCQVDSQVTMMFWYRQQPGQSLTLIATANQGSEATYESGFVIDKFPISRPNLTFSTLTVSNMSPEDSSIYLCSVADTTYGYTFGSGTRLTVV.

V gene TRBV15 combines with J gene TRBJ2-1; TCRdb names TRBD1, which stays unverified in the absence of DNA. The CDR3 is made up of 15 amino acids. Germline CDR1 is LNHNV and CDR2 is YYDKDF (reference sequence). The CDR3 loop reads CATSRGQGLNNEQFF.

The rearrangement uses TRBV4-1 and TRBJ2-5; the TCRdb call, TRBD1, lacks DNA for checking. CDR1 and CDR2 (germline): MGHRA, YSYEKL. This CDR3 comprises 14 residues. The CDR3 reads CASSQGQGEETQYF.

The gene calls are TRBV5-1 and TRBJ2-7; no DNA is available, so the TRBD2 call from TCRdb remains unchecked. This CDR3 has 15 amino acids. In germline, CDR1 is SGHRS, CDR2 YFSETQ. The CDR3 is CASSPSGTSGTKQYF.

The chain joins TRBV28 to TRBJ2-5; without DNA, the TCRdb call of TRBD1 cannot be checked. The CDR3 is 15 residues long. Germline CDR1 and CDR2: MDHEN and SYDVKM. The chain's CDR3 is CASRDKRTVQETQYF.

The V gene is TRBV30, the J gene TRBJ1-1; the TCRdb D gene call, TRBD1, has no DNA to confirm it. The CDR3 runs to 15 residues. Germline V gene lookup returns CDR1 GTSNPN and CDR2 SVGIG (reference sequence). CDR3 in amino acids: CATWTGGVMNTEAFF.

The CDR3 loop is CASRGTARRETQYF. J is TRBJ2-5 and V is TRBV12-3 or TRBV12-4; TCRdb reports TRBD1, a call that lacks DNA to check it against. The CDR3 has 14 residues.

CDR3 amino acids: CASSFRLAGGINEQFF. The rearrangement links TRBV27 to TRBJ2-1; without DNA, the TCRdb call of TRBD2 cannot be checked. The germline V gene encodes CDR1 MNHEY and CDR2 SMNVEV (reference sequence). The CDR3 has 16 amino acids.

The chain links TRBV5-1 to TRBJ2-7; TCRdb names TRBD1, which stays unverified in the absence of DNA. In germline, CDR1 is SGHRS, CDR2 YFSETQ. This CDR3 region has 14 residues. CDR3 in amino acids: CASSNIQGTGEQYF.

The rearrangement joins TRBV12-3 or TRBV12-4 to TRBJ2-1. The CDR3 runs to 14 residues. The CDR3 here is CASSDGSLYNEQFF.

V gene TRBV20-1 combines with J gene TRBJ1-3. The CDR3 is made up of 15 amino acids. Germline V CDR1 and CDR2: DFQATT, SNEGSKA (reference sequence). CDR3 protein: CSAFDRISSGNTIYF.